Listed here is a single T cell receptor beta chain. Its target antigen remains unknown. No much larger clone exists at a distance of one base, and base qualities are not known. The data are from a study of shared clonotypes between healthy human individuals (dated by TCRdb to 2020 to 2021). For the wider study: A few men and two women, aged 18 to 49 years, made up the cohort. Libraries were prepared and TCR repertoires were sequenced by different laboratories using diverse techniques, in order to increase sequencing depth and limit assay-specific biases. To estimate repertoire size and how much clonotypes are shared between individuals, the study performed deep sequencing of blood TCR repertoires from roughly five healthy adults. Between about 0.8 and 8.9 billion PBMCs per donor were obtained by leukapheresis.

Using the deep immunoSEQ assay, TCR CDR3 regions were amplified from genomic DNA by multiplex PCR. Extracted genomic DNA from each cell subset was distributed evenly across all wells of several immunoSEQ 96-well plates, and each plate was treated as a replicate. For unsorted PBMC, each replicate PCR was loaded with roughly 0.3 ug genomic DNA, equivalent to tens of thousands of T cell genomes. Genomic DNA from unsorted PBMC was sequenced over ten immunoSEQ deep assay plates. The purified libraries were quantified using a Qubit 3.0 fluorometer, sized with a Bioanalyzer 2100, and then quantified again using the KAPA Library Quantification kit. Every immunoSEQ 96-well plate was sequenced on a dedicated single-read 150-cycle Illumina NextSeq 550 flow cell. In the paper's pipeline: Because the immunoSEQ output included only junctional sequences and no quality scores, the filtering could not be the same as the filtering used for full-length reads. Sequences were annotated with PyIR, a Python wrapper for IgBLAST v1.9, and V/J genes and CDR3 were assigned using IMGT germline references. Reads with weak V/J assignments (E-value above 1e-6), missing CDR3, stop codons, out-of-frame junctions, or ambiguous translated residues were removed. V3J clonotypes were defined by identical inferred V gene, J gene, and CDR3 amino acid sequence. Percentage overlap between repertoires was calculated by dividing the number of shared unique clonotypes by the size of the smaller repertoire. RTK rarefaction, the Chao1 estimator, and Recon v2.1 estimates of unobserved clonotypes were used to assess repertoire richness. Drawn from immuneACCESS, this table holds only the in-frame rearrangements with V and J called that TCRdb kept. Clones are partly lost; checked studies trace under half to an unresolved V gene and leave the rest unexplained. For V, J and clone size, that table is used; D and trimming come from the DNA. The sample table records about 460,000 clones; around 77% of these occur just once. The ten largest account for approximately 12% of the sample.

The trim is 5 bases for V and 0 bases for J, with a gap of 8 bases between the germline ends. The CDR3, cysteine through phenylalanine, is 14 amino acids long. Of all the DNA, just the CDR3 is kept, 42 bases in frame from base 1. CDR1 and CDR2 were assigned from the germline V gene as WSHSY and SAAADI. General conclusions and limits of the study: Only blood was sampled, and tissue TCR repertoires likely differ from those in blood. Because the study included a small number of donors, the genetic and exposure-history diversity represented was limited. Pairwise subsampling led to the expectation that sequencing depth would affect the degree of clonotype sharing among donors.

The donors were healthy, HIV-negative adults with no recently reported acute infections or vaccinations. All donors were Caucasian adults living in Nashville, Tennessee, USA. In the unsorted samples, 90 million to 100 million PBMCs were counted, and genomic DNA was extracted using the QIAamp DNA Blood Mini kit. After blood collection by leukapheresis, PBMCs were isolated using Ficoll-Histopaque density gradient centrifugation and then cryopreserved in the vapor phase of liquid nitrogen. The chain joins TRBV10-2 to TRBJ1-3, with TRBD1 tentatively as D gene (5 bases match). Input material: PBMCs. This TCR came from a middle-aged woman in good health. Some clones in this sample may be carry-over from other donors' samples. The CDR3 region has the sequence CASSWTSSGNTIYF. The DNA sequence follows: TGCGCCAGCAGTTGGACAAGCTCTGGAAACACCATATATTTT.